The rows below give T cell receptor beta chains drawn from one sample of a study of a mutant IDH1 vaccine in newly diagnosed glioma. TCRdb's table, derived via immunoSEQ multiplex PCR, lists solely in-frame clones and lacks some. This table holds about 55,000 clones, roughly 80% found once. Which antigens these TCRs recognize remains unknown. This specimen was PBMCs, taken from a glioma patient whose treatment included an IDH1 peptide vaccine. These receptor sequences come from a middle-aged man with glioma. Both conserved end residues are part of each CDR3. D genes are given only for firm matches. Clone size is not always given. Where it is, it says once, few, many or a class for expanded clones.

j_call,v_call,d_call,clone_size,cdr3_aa,cdr3_nt
TRBJ1-3,TRBV7-9,NA,few,CASSFQVGRSSGNTIYF,TGTGCCAGCAGCTTCCAAGTAGGGCGAAGCTCTGGAAACACCATATATTTT
TRBJ1-1,TRBV6-5,NA,NA,CASRLGLGTEAFF,TGTGCCAGCCGATTAGGACTGGGCACTGAAGCTTTCTTT
TRBJ2-1,TRBV14,NA,NA,CASSQDLGTVYNEQFF,TGTGCCAGCAGCCAAGATCTTGGGACCGTATACAATGAGCAGTTCTTC
TRBJ1-6,TRBV14,TRBD1,NA,CASSQGRTGISPLHF,TGTGCCAGCAGCCAAGGGAGGACAGGGATTTCACCCCTCCACTTT
TRBJ1-5,TRBV6-1,NA,NA,CASSEGLGSQHF,TGTGCCAGCAGTGAAGGTCTCGGTTCCCAGCATTTT
TRBJ1-5,TRBV7-2,TRBD1,NA,CASSSGQGGGPQHF,TGTGCCAGCAGCTCCGGACAGGGTGGGGGGCCCCAGCATTTT
TRBJ1-1,TRBV10-2,TRBD1,NA,CASSPTGLNTEAFF,TGCGCCAGCAGCCCGACAGGGCTGAACACTGAAGCTTTCTTT
TRBJ2-1,TRBV18,NA,NA,CASSPGTSLYNEQFF,TGTGCCAGCTCACCAGGTACTAGCCTTTACAATGAGCAGTTCTTC
TRBJ2-5,TRBV9,NA,NA,CASSVGGYQETQYF,TGTGCCAGCAGCGTAGGGGGGTACCAAGAGACCCAGTACTTC
TRBJ2-1,TRBV29-1,TRBD2,once,CSVGAGGPFNEQFF,TGCAGCGTTGGAGCGGGGGGGCCATTCAATGAGCAGTTCTTC
TRBJ1-2,TRBV6-5,NA,NA,CASRNGQLYGYTF,TGTGCCAGCAGGAACGGACAGCTCTATGGCTACACCTTC
TRBJ2-2,TRBV6-4,NA,NA,CASSDSTGRRANTGELFF,TGTGCCAGCAGTGACAGCACAGGGAGGCGAGCGAACACCGGGGAGCTGTTTTTT
TRBJ2-7,TRBV5-1,TRBD1,NA,CASSLGNRDSYEQYF,TGCGCCAGCAGCTTGGGAAACCGGGACAGCTACGAGCAGTACTTC
TRBJ2-3,TRBV19,NA,NA,CASRRQGAGVGPTDTQYF,TGTGCCAGTAGACGACAGGGAGCGGGAGTTGGTCCCACAGATACGCAGTATTTT
TRBJ1-2,TRBV7-9,TRBD1,NA,CASSSRGGVDGYTF,TGTGCCAGCAGCTCCAGAGGGGGCGTCGATGGCTACACCTTC
TRBJ1-1,TRBV7-3,TRBD1,NA,CASSLTLQGATEAFF,TGTGCCAGCAGCTTAACCCTACAGGGGGCAACTGAAGCTTTCTTT
TRBJ1-1,TRBV19,NA,NA,CASTPQVFWNTEAFF,TGTGCCAGTACCCCACAGGTGTTCTGGAACACTGAAGCTTTCTTT
TRBJ2-7,TRBV19,NA,NA,CASSPGPTPAGAGFAYEQYF,TGTGCCAGTAGCCCCGGGCCTACCCCGGCGGGGGCAGGGTTCGCCTACGAGCAGTACTTC
TRBJ2-3,TRBV30,NA,NA,CAWSVNGPADTQYF,TGTGCCTGGAGTGTAAATGGCCCGGCAGATACGCAGTATTTT
TRBJ1-5,TRBV19,NA,NA,CASSGAGYSNQPQHF,TGTGCCAGTAGCGGTGCAGGATATAGCAATCAGCCCCAGCATTTT
TRBJ2-7,TRBV10-1,NA,NA,CASSESGYEQYF,TGCGCCAGCAGTGAGTCTGGGTACGAGCAGTACTTC
TRBJ2-3,TRBV25-1,NA,NA,CASSVTDTQYF,TGTGCCAGCAGTGTCACAGATACGCAGTATTTT
TRBJ2-3,TRBV4-1,NA,NA,CASSQEERSFGNTQYF,TGCGCCAGCAGCCAAGAAGAGCGGTCCTTTGGCAATACGCAGTATTTT
TRBJ2-2,TRBV19,NA,NA,CASSPYWGESGELFF,TGTGCCAGTAGTCCTTACTGGGGGGAGTCCGGGGAGCTGTTTTTT
TRBJ2-3,TRBV23-1,NA,once,CASSQCFQHSSTDTQYF,TGCGCCAGCAGTCAATGTTTTCAGCACTCTAGCACAGATACGCAGTATTTT
TRBJ2-1,TRBV7-9,TRBD1,NA,CASSLRQGNNEQFF,TGTGCCAGCAGCCTCAGACAGGGGAACAATGAGCAGTTCTTC
TRBJ2-1,TRBV19,NA,NA,CASSVSSAVSYNEQFF,TGTGCCAGTAGTGTCAGTTCGGCGGTCTCCTACAATGAGCAGTTCTTC
TRBJ2-7,TRBV4-1,NA,NA,CASSPAGGDYEQYF,TGCGCCAGCAGCCCGGCTGGGGGTGACTACGAGCAGTACTTC
TRBJ2-7,TRBV6-6,NA,NA,CASSPSGGYEQYF,TGTGCCAGCAGTCCCAGTGGGGGCTACGAGCAGTACTTC
TRBJ1-2,TRBV5-6,NA,NA,CASSLSLPPSYGYTF,TGTGCCAGCAGCTTGAGTCTACCCCCCAGCTATGGCTACACCTTC
TRBJ1-1,TRBV9,NA,few,CASSVPRASGVAFF,TGTGCCAGCAGCGTGCCCCGGGCTTCGGGGGTAGCTTTCTTT
TRBJ1-2,TRBV5-1,NA,NA,CASTKDGYGYTF,TGCGCCAGCACCAAGGACGGATATGGCTACACCTTC
TRBJ2-2,TRBV19,TRBD1,NA,CASSTPVGTANTGELFF,TGTGCCAGTAGCACTCCCGTGGGGACAGCGAACACCGGGGAGCTGTTTTTT
TRBJ1-2,TRBV18,TRBD1,NA,CASSPTGGDYGYTF,TGTGCCAGCTCACCAACAGGGGGTGACTATGGCTACACCTTC
TRBJ1-4,TRBV30,NA,once,CAWSVQVGGTSEKLFF,TGTGCCTGGAGTGTACAAGTAGGCGGGACCTCTGAAAAACTGTTTTTT
TRBJ2-7,TRBV30,NA,NA,CAWSDPVTEQYF,TGTGCCTGGAGTGACCCAGTCACCGAGCAGTACTTC
TRBJ2-2,TRBV6-5,TRBD1,NA,CASQWTGEAGELFF,TGTGCCAGTCAATGGACAGGGGAGGCCGGGGAGCTGTTTTTT
TRBJ1-2,TRBV5-1,TRBD1,once,CASSRDRGLYGYTF,TGCGCCAGCAGCCGGGACAGGGGGCTGTATGGCTACACCTTC
TRBJ2-3,TRBV29-1,TRBD2,NA,CSVGGLQLAGGRDTQYF,TGCAGCGTTGGGGGGTTACAACTAGCGGGGGGAAGAGATACGCAGTATTTT
TRBJ1-5,TRBV10-1,NA,NA,CASTLARGSNQPQHF,TGCGCCAGCACCCTAGCTAGGGGAAGCAATCAGCCCCAGCATTTT
TRBJ2-2,TRBV6-4,TRBD1,NA,CASSAGTGSGELFF,TGTGCCAGCTCCGCCGGGACAGGGTCCGGGGAGCTGTTTTTT
TRBJ1-2,TRBV11-2,NA,NA,CASSGGPYRYTF,TGTGCCAGCAGCGGGGGCCCTTATCGCTACACCTTC
TRBJ2-7,TRBV2,NA,once,CASDRRGQGGGYEQYF,TGTGCCAGCGATAGACGGGGGCAGGGGGGCGGCTACGAGCAGTACTTC
TRBJ1-2,TRBV20-1,NA,once,CSASFTNGYTF,TGCAGTGCTAGTTTCACAAACGGCTACACCTTC
TRBJ1-6,TRBV13,NA,NA,CASSQRGASSPLHF,TGTGCCAGCAGCCAGAGGGGGGCAAGTTCACCCCTCCACTTT
TRBJ2-7,TRBV2,TRBD1,few,CASNGQGAGEQYF,TGTGCCAGCAACGGACAGGGGGCGGGAGAGCAGTACTTC